The 17 T cell receptor beta chains presented below share a single source sample, sequenced in a study. TCRdb re-called the 5' RACE reads with MiXCR, one entry per CDR3 protein. Among under 45,000 distinct CDR3 sequences, roughly 31% were seen once, and the ten largest hold 4% to 4.5%. The sequenced material came from tumor-infiltrating memory CD4+ T cells sorted from the breast tumor. Subset denoted: memory CD4+ T cells, CD4+CD45RO+CD25-. The receptors were gathered from a female donor with breast cancer.

This clonotype was recorded at least ten times. The rearrangement joins TRBV7-2 to TRBJ2-2; 9 nucleotides match TRBD2. Germline V lookup: CDR1 SGHTA, CDR2 FQGNSA. V shed 5 bases, J shed 4 bases, and the junction held 2 bases outside the gene matches. The length of the CDR3 is 14 residues. The CDR3 sequence is CASSVTSGTGELFF. CDR3 nucleotide sequence: TGTGCCAGCAGCGTGACTAGCGGCACCGGGGAGCTGTTTTTT.

To note about this clonotype: A much larger clone lies one base from this, so it may be a read error. This chain uses TRBV5-4 with TRBJ2-7, with 8 bases aligning to TRBD1. The CDR3 has 14 residues. CDR1 is SGHNT and CDR2 is YYREEE in the germline V gene (reference sequence). Trimming removed 4 bases from V and 4 bases from J; junction bases left unmatched: 7. The CDR3 bases are TGTGCCAGCAGCGTGGGACAGGCGGGGTACGAGCAGTACTTC. Translating gives CASSVGQAGYEQYF.

J is TRBJ1-1 and V is TRBV9, with D possibly TRBD1 on 6 matching bases. Germline V CDR1 and CDR2: SGDLS, YYNGEE. The CDR3 is 15 amino acids. V lost 0 bases to trimming and J lost 4 bases, with 13 bases between them. CDR3 loop: CASSVAGQGSTEAFF. CDR3 in DNA: TGTGCCAGCAGCGTAGCGGGGCAGGGGAGCACTGAAGCTTTCTTT. Full variable domain (remainder filled in from reference TRBV9 and TRBJ1-1): DSGVTQTPKHLITATGQRVTLRCSPRSGDLSVYWYQQSLDQGLQFLIQYYNGEERAKGNILERFSAQQFPDLHSELNLSSLELGDSALYFCASSVAGQGSTEAFFGQGTRLTVV.

This clonotype came up a few times. The chain couples TRBV12-3 or TRBV12-4 to TRBJ2-6, with 8 bases that match TRBD1. The CDR3 has 18 residues. J gave up 0 bases and V 5 bases, and 9 bases lay outside the gene matches. CDR3 nucleotide sequence: TGTGCCAGCAGTGACCCGGACAGGGATTTCTCTGGGGCCAACGTCCTGACTTTC. It encodes CASSDPDRDFSGANVLTF.

This chain links TRBV3-1 with TRBJ2-3; 7 bases agree with TRBD2. V gave up 3 bases and J gave up 0 bases; unmatched junction bases: 0. Germline CDR1 LGHDT, CDR2 YNNKEL (reference sequence). The CDR3 length is 14 residues. The CDR3 loop reads CASSQRESTDTQYF. DNA of the CDR3: TGTGCCAGCAGCCAGCGGGAGAGCACAGATACGCAGTATTTT.

This clonotype was found a few times. The V gene is TRBV5-1, the J gene TRBJ2-1; 10 bases line up with TRBD1. Trimming removed 0 bases from V and 3 bases from J; junction bases left unmatched: 0. CDR3 length: 15 amino acids. Germline CDR1 and CDR2: SGHRS and YFSETQ. In DNA, the CDR3 is TGCGCCAGCAGCTTGGGGACAGGGGGCTACAATGAGCAGTTCTTC. Its translation is CASSLGTGGYNEQFF. Drawing the rest from reference TRBV5-1 and TRBJ2-1, the complete variable domain is KAGVTQTPRYLIKTRGQQVTLSCSPISGHRSVSWYQQTPGQGLQFLFEYFSETQRNKGNFPGRFSGRQFSNSRSEMNVSTLELGDSALYLCASSLGTGGYNEQFFGPGTRLTVL.

The table lists this clonotype with many counts. The chain has TRBV5-1 and TRBJ1-2; D perhaps matches TRBD1 (6 bases). The CDR3 contains 15 residues. Germline-derived CDR1 and CDR2 are SGHRS and YFSETQ. V lost 0 bases, J lost 4 bases, and 13 bases lay in between. The CDR3 is CASSLDRGQVYGYTF. CDR3 bases: TGCGCCAGCAGCTTGGATCGGGGGCAGGTCTATGGCTACACCTTC.

The rearrangement uses TRBV20-1 and TRBJ2-1; unclear D gene. The CDR3 totals 13 residues. V lost 1 base and J 7 bases, leaving 11 bases between the germline ends. Germline CDR1 and CDR2: DFQATT and SNEGSKA (reference sequence). The CDR3 DNA reads TGCAGTGCTAGAGGCCCTTCCGGGAATGAGCAGTTCTTC. Translation gives CSARGPSGNEQFF.

This clonotype was found a few times. The V gene is TRBV20-1, the J gene TRBJ2-7, with D maybe TRBD1 (5 bases). From germline, CDR1 is DFQATT and CDR2 SNEGSKA (reference sequence). The CDR3 is 14 residues long. Trimming left V 2 bases short and J 1 base short, with 12 bases between. The CDR3 sequence: CSARPPTVSYEQYF. The CDR3 DNA sequence: TGCAGTGCTAGACCCCCGACAGTTTCCTACGAGCAGTACTTC.

This clonotype was counted only a few times. The chain employs TRBV4-2 and TRBJ2-7; 8 bases line up with TRBD2. CDR1 LGHNA and CDR2 YNFKEQ come from the germline V gene. V dropped 4 bases and J dropped 4; count of bases not matched to a gene: 9. CDR3 size: 15 residues. CDR3 residues: CASSPSGSKPYEQYF. The CDR3 bases are TGTGCCAGCAGCCCGAGCGGGAGCAAACCATACGAGCAGTACTTC.

At least ten counts were recorded for this clonotype. The chain recombines TRBV27 with TRBJ1-5; the D is unclear. The V gene lost 2 bases and the J gene lost 6 bases, with 11 bases spanning the gap. Germline V gives CDR1 MNHEY, CDR2 SMNVEV (reference sequence). CDR3 length: 14 amino acids. This CDR3 is CASSLNTGSQPQHF. In DNA, the CDR3 is TGTGCCAGCAGTTTAAATACGGGCTCTCAGCCCCAGCATTTT.

The sample holds many counts of this clonotype. V gene TRBV4-2 combines with J gene TRBJ2-7; no reliable D call. CDR1 and CDR2 (germline): LGHNA, YNFKEQ. V was pared by 0 bases and J by 1 base, with 4 bases between. The CDR3 is 13 amino acids. The CDR3 spells CASSQEASYEQYF. The CDR3 DNA is TGTGCCAGCAGCCAAGAGGCTTCCTACGAGCAGTACTTC.

The genes are TRBV7-9 and TRBJ1-2; TRBD1 matches at 7 bases. From germline, CDR1 is SEHNR and CDR2 FQNEAQ (reference sequence). Trimming at V came to 0 bases and at J to 5 bases, leaving 9 bases not matched to a gene. The length of the CDR3 is 16 residues. The CDR3 reads CASSLANPAGGYGYTF. The CDR3 bases are TGTGCCAGCAGCTTAGCGAACCCCGCAGGGGGGTATGGCTACACCTTC.

The rearrangement links TRBV15 to TRBJ2-5; 11 positions match TRBD1. V trimming: 0 bases; J trimming: 0 bases; junction bases outside the gene matches: 3. Germline V gene lookup returns CDR1 LNHNV and CDR2 YYDKDF (reference sequence). This CDR3 region has 17 residues. The CDR3 DNA reads TGTGCCACCAGCAGAGATGGGGACAGGGGGTACCAAGAGACCCAGTACTTC. Translation gives CATSRDGDRGYQETQYF.

The J gene is TRBJ2-7, the V gene TRBV27, with 7 positions matching TRBD1. CDR1 is MNHEY, CDR2 SMNVEV, per germline (reference sequence). The CDR3 is 12 amino acids. V lost 7 bases, J lost 6 bases, and 6 bases stayed unmatched. DNA for the CDR3: TGTGCCAGCAAGACAGGGAGCGGCGAGCAGTACTTC. Its translation: CASKTGSGEQYF.

Note on this clonotype: A much larger clone lies a single base off, so this may be a read error. The J gene is TRBJ2-7, the V gene TRBV20-1; D perhaps matches TRBD2 (6 bases). This CDR3 has 14 amino acids. Germline CDR1 and CDR2: DFQATT and SNEGSKA (reference sequence). CDR3 region: CSPIRGGSDYEQYF. The CDR3 nucleotides are TGCAGCCCCATACGGGGAGGCAGCGACTACGAGCAGTACTTC.

The rearrangement joins TRBV7-3 to TRBJ2-3; D gene ambiguous. The V and J ends lost 1 base and 6 bases respectively, with 11 bases between them. The CDR3 totals 14 residues. The germline gives CDR1 SGHTA, CDR2 FQGTGA. The CDR3 is CASSLISGWDTQYF. In nucleotides, the CDR3 is TGTGCCAGCAGCTTAATCTCCGGTTGGGATACGCAGTATTTT. Supplemented by reference TRBV7-3 and TRBJ2-3, the full variable domain reads GAGVSQTPSNKVTEKGKYVELRCDPISGHTALYWYRQSLGQGPEFLIYFQGTGAADDSGLPNDRFFAVRPEGSVSTLKIQRTERGDSAVYLCASSLISGWDTQYFGPGTRLTVL.